The next 15 T cell receptor beta chains were all read from a single sample in a study of blood T cell repertoires in COVID-19. Measured with immunoSEQ multiplex PCR; TCRdb has only the in-frame clones, and not every one. This table has hundreds of thousands of clones, approximately 86% appearing once. The specimen sequenced was PBMCs or T cells enriched from blood (not recorded which). These receptors all come from a woman aged 40-49 years with acute COVID-19.

The chain is built from TRBV18 and TRBJ2-7; 12 bases agree with TRBD2. V lost 5 bases and J lost 3; bases outside the gene matches: 8. This CDR3 is 16 amino acids long. Per the germline V gene, CDR1 is KGHSH and CDR2 is LQKENI. The DNA for the CDR3 is TGTGCCAGCTCAGCCGGGACTAGCGGGTTCAGCTACGAGCAGTACTTC. Translating it yields CASSAGTSGFSYEQYF. Looking up the rest from reference TRBV18 and TRBJ2-7 gives the full variable domain: NAGVMQNPRHLVRRRGQEARLRCSPMKGHSHVYWYRQLPEEGLKFMVYLQKENIIDESGMPKERFSAEFPKEGPSILRIQQVVRGDSAAYFCASSAGTSGFSYEQYFGPGTRLTVT.

The chain carries TRBV6-1 and TRBJ1-2; 9 nucleotides match TRBD1. V trimming: 2 bases; J trimming: 3 bases; junction bases outside the gene matches: 4. Germline CDR1 is MNHNS and CDR2 is SASEGT. The CDR3 has 15 amino acids. CDR3 DNA sequence: TGTGCCAGCAGTGAAATCCGGGACAGGGACTATGGCTACACCTTC. This gives the protein CASSEIRDRDYGYTF.

The rearrangement joins TRBV4-1 to TRBJ2-7; the D gene is possibly TRBD2 (6 bases). V gave up 1 base and J gave up 3 bases, with 10 bases separating them. The CDR3 totals 14 residues. Germline assignment: CDR1 MGHRA and CDR2 YSYEKL. Here the CDR3 reads CASSQAREVYEQYF. The CDR3 region has the DNA TGCGCCAGCAGCCAAGCTAGGGAGGTCTACGAGCAGTACTTC.

The rearrangement uses TRBV5-6 and TRBJ1-2; D is possibly TRBD1 (5 bases). The germline CDR1 and CDR2 sequences are SGHDT and YYEEEE. V was cut by 1 base and J by 4 bases, with 11 bases left in between. The CDR3 extends over 14 amino acids. CDR3 protein: CASSLSGTAYGYTF. For the CDR3, the DNA is TGTGCCAGCAGCTTGTCAGGGACTGCCTATGGCTACACCTTC. The whole variable domain, remainder taken from reference TRBV5-6 and TRBJ1-2, is DAGVTQSPTHLIKTRGQQVTLRCSPKSGHDTVSWYQQALGQGPQFIFQYYEEEERQRGNFPDRFSGHQFPNYSSELNVNALLLGDSALYLCASSLSGTAYGYTFGSGTRLTVV.

The rearrangement links TRBV29-1 to TRBJ2-1, with D possibly matching TRBD2 (6 bases). CDR1 is SQVTM, CDR2 ANQGSEA, per germline. V was trimmed by 4 bases and J by 0 bases, leaving 10 bases between them. The CDR3 spans 14 residues. This CDR3 reads CSVAEEGSYNEQFF. The CDR3 DNA reads as TGCAGCGTTGCGGAGGAGGGCTCCTACAATGAGCAGTTCTTC.

This chain uses TRBV6-2 or TRBV6-3 with TRBJ2-5, with TRBD2 as a possible D gene (5 bases). CDR1 MNHEY and CDR2 SVGEGT come from the germline V gene. The CDR3 has 16 amino acids. With 2 bases removed from V and 5 bases from J, the gap between germline ends came to 18 bases. This CDR3 is CASSYGRGIGSETQYF. The CDR3 DNA is TGTGCCAGCAGTTACGGGAGAGGGATAGGGAGTGAGACCCAGTACTTC.

The chain links TRBV2 to TRBJ2-6; D may be TRBD2 (6 bases). V shed 6 bases and J shed 0 bases, with 9 bases lying between them. This CDR3 region has 15 residues. From germline, CDR1 is SNHLY and CDR2 FYNNEI. DNA for the CDR3: TGTGCCAGCAGACTAGCCCTCTCTGGGGCCAACGTCCTGACTTTC. It specifies CASRLALSGANVLTF.

This chain connects TRBV30 to TRBJ2-1; no reliable D call. With 3 bases removed from V and 6 bases from J, the gap between germline ends came to 9 bases. Per the germline V gene, CDR1 is GTSNPN and CDR2 is SVGIG (reference sequence). The length of the CDR3 is 12 residues. For the CDR3, the DNA is TGTGCCTGGAGCGCGAAATCCAATGAGCAGTTCTTC. It encodes CAWSAKSNEQFF.

The chain has TRBV5-5 and TRBJ2-7; weak D call: TRBD1 (6 bases). Germline CDR1 is SGHKS and CDR2 is YYEKEE (reference sequence). CDR3 length equals 14 residues. The V end was cut by 0 bases, the J end by 2 bases, with 9 bases between. The CDR3 protein is CASSLAWTAYEQYF. The CDR3 coding sequence is TGTGCCAGCAGCTTGGCCTGGACAGCCTACGAGCAGTACTTC.

This clone was seen a single time. The genes are TRBV7-6 and TRBJ1-4, with D possibly TRBD1 on 5 matching bases. This CDR3 is 16 amino acids long. Trimming shortened V by 4 bases and J by 0 bases, and 12 bases separated the two germline ends. Per germline, CDR1 SGHVS and CDR2 FNYEAQ. The DNA for the CDR3 is TGTGCCAGCAGCTACCAGGGAGGGACAACTAATGAAAAACTGTTTTTT. It specifies CASSYQGGTTNEKLFF.

The chain carries TRBV9 and TRBJ1-2; TRBD1 might be the D (5 bases). The CDR3 totals 13 residues. Germline CDR1 is SGDLS and CDR2 is YYNGEE. Deletions cut 0 bases from V and 5 bases from J, with 8 bases between. The CDR3 sequence: CASSVVGGYGYTF. The CDR3 bases are TGTGCCAGCAGCGTAGTTGGGGGGTATGGCTACACCTTC.

This rearrangement joins TRBV7-9 to TRBJ1-1, with 8 bases identical to TRBD1. The V gene's germline CDR1 is SEHNR and CDR2 FQNEAQ (reference sequence). The CDR3 length is 13 residues. J was trimmed by 4 bases and V by 6 bases; bases with no gene match: 4. The CDR3 here is CASRLTGGTEAFF. The DNA of the CDR3 is TGTGCCAGCAGACTAACAGGGGGCACTGAAGCTTTCTTT.

V is TRBV7-2 and J is TRBJ2-1; 11 nucleotides line up with TRBD2. V shed 4 bases, J shed 3 bases, and the junction held 8 bases outside the gene matches. The CDR3 is 17 residues long. Germline lookup yields CDR1 SGHTA and CDR2 FQGNSA. The CDR3 sequence is CASSSNPGLADYNEQFF. As DNA, the CDR3 is TGTGCCAGCAGCTCGAATCCGGGACTAGCGGACTACAATGAGCAGTTCTTC.

The chain joins TRBV9 to TRBJ2-5; 8 nucleotides agree with TRBD2. Germline loops: CDR1 SGDLS, CDR2 YYNGEE. CDR3 length: 16 amino acids. Trimming removed 0 bases from V and 5 bases from J; junction bases left unmatched: 9. The CDR3 loop reads CASSVEDGRGGETQYF. CDR3 bases: TGTGCCAGCAGCGTAGAAGACGGGAGGGGTGGCGAGACCCAGTACTTC.

The chain uses TRBV5-1 and TRBJ1-4; TRBD1 agrees at 7 bases. Trimming cost V 4 bases and J 7 bases; bases outside gene matches: 10. This CDR3 spans 15 amino acids. Germline V CDR1 and CDR2: SGHRS, YFSETQ. The CDR3 coding sequence is TGCGCCAGCAGCGGTACGACAGGGCTAACTGAAAAACTGTTTTTT. Its translation is CASSGTTGLTEKLFF.